Listed below are T cell receptor beta chains from one sample, sequenced in a study of shared clonotypes between healthy human individuals. The assay was immunoSEQ multiplex PCR, and TCRdb's table has in-frame clones only and misses some. Here the sample spans about 590,000 clones, 95% to 96% being singletons. Sample: naive CD8+ T cells sorted from blood. Receptors were obtained from a woman under 40 in good health. CDR3s leave out the opening cysteine and the closing phenylalanine or tryptophan. The size field is filled for only some rows; it gives once, few, many or a size class.

clone_size,v_call,j_call,cdr3_aa
NA,TRBV7-9,TRBJ2-1,ASSSTSVKPYNEQF
NA,TRBV29-1,TRBJ2-7,SVESGGSYEQY
NA,TRBV11-2,TRBJ2-7,ASSFAPGLAYEQY
NA,TRBV4-2,TRBJ2-7,ASSQDLGGSYEQY
few,TRBV29-1,TRBJ1-1,SVDIVNTEAF
NA,TRBV6-6,TRBJ1-1,ASRPLVNTEAF
NA,TRBV7-8,TRBJ2-7,ASSPRLAAHEQY
NA,TRBV29-1,TRBJ2-3,SVEDRRTGSDTQY
NA,TRBV2,TRBJ1-3,ASSEGSWGKAGNTIY
NA,TRBV7-6,TRBJ2-7,ASSLGLDQPEQY
NA,TRBV9,TRBJ2-3,ASSVTLAGGTDTQY
once,TRBV27,TRBJ2-2,ASSLHHVGRGTGELF
NA,TRBV10-2,TRBJ1-4,ASSESMTVEKLF
NA,TRBV14,TRBJ2-1,ASSQEDRPLSSYNEQF
NA,TRBV15,TRBJ2-1,ATSRDLAASYNEQF
NA,TRBV5-8,TRBJ1-1,ASSLAGPEAF
NA,TRBV4-2,TRBJ2-7,ASSQDIGRTYEQY
NA,TRBV4-1,TRBJ2-7,ASSHKTSSYEQY
NA,TRBV5-6,TRBJ2-3,ASTTDTQY
NA,TRBV7-9,TRBJ2-2,ASRIVQGTGELF
NA,TRBV7-2,TRBJ2-7,ASSVTTGGGYEQY
NA,TRBV6-5,TRBJ2-7,ASRPGQGGDEQY
NA,TRBV5-1,TRBJ2-7,ASSLEWGSEQY
NA,TRBV2,TRBJ2-2,ASTVATAITGELF
NA,TRBV10-2,TRBJ2-7,ASSEREGSYEQY
NA,TRBV6-1,TRBJ2-3,ASSELLAGETDTQY
NA,TRBV6-1,TRBJ2-3,ASSELKGGAGTDTQY
NA,TRBV7-9,TRBJ1-5,ASSPTGTGPQH
NA,TRBV2,TRBJ2-1,ASSPPGGYYNEQF
NA,TRBV27,TRBJ2-7,ASSLSETQGSEQY
NA,TRBV6-1,TRBJ2-7,ASSEALLGGYEQY
few,TRBV19,TRBJ1-1,ASTFTNTEAF
NA,TRBV7-9,TRBJ2-2,ASSFAGRELF
NA,TRBV7-9,TRBJ2-7,ASSKRTGGLLEQY
NA,TRBV27,TRBJ2-7,ASSSSTGTGIPEQY
once,TRBV28,TRBJ2-7,ASHRSASSYEQY
NA,TRBV5-5,TRBJ1-5,ASSLAGTAGGNQPQH
NA,TRBV7-8,TRBJ2-5,ASSLGPGARQETQY
NA,TRBV27,TRBJ2-1,ASSLSTGFYNEQF
NA,TRBV7-8,TRBJ2-1,ASSLAVSYNEQF
NA,TRBV5-1,TRBJ1-5,ASSLEDQPQH
NA,TRBV27,TRBJ2-7,ASSPDPNSYEQY
NA,TRBV27,TRBJ2-2,ASSLLPGAGELF
NA,TRBV27,TRBJ1-2,ASSFVGGTNYGYT
NA,TRBV6-5,TRBJ1-1,ASSYSGTGGTEAF
NA,TRBV9,TRBJ2-5,ASSWDSGATQY
NA,TRBV27,TRBJ2-1,ASNLPGAAYNEQF
NA,TRBV7-9,TRBJ2-7,ASSLDAGYEQY
NA,TRBV7-9,TRBJ1-1,ASRNQGGEAF
NA,TRBV28,TRBJ1-2,ASSLLLSGQGYGYT
NA,TRBV4-1,TRBJ1-1,ASSQWEGKRGRALNTEAF
NA,TRBV4-1,TRBJ2-7,ASSQYRDRGHEQY
NA,TRBV2,TRBJ2-7,ASSEGQGAYEQY
NA,TRBV29-1,TRBJ1-2,SVEGEKRDYGYT
NA,TRBV13,TRBJ2-5,ASSRWGTQETQY
NA,TRBV27,TRBJ2-1,ASSPGTSLNEQF
NA,TRBV11-2,TRBJ2-4,ASSPAGGNRDIQY
NA,TRBV5-8,TRBJ2-7,ASSLSREQY
once,TRBV7-9,TRBJ2-2,ASTTLAGDTGELF
NA,TRBV28,TRBJ2-7,ASSFPLTYEQY